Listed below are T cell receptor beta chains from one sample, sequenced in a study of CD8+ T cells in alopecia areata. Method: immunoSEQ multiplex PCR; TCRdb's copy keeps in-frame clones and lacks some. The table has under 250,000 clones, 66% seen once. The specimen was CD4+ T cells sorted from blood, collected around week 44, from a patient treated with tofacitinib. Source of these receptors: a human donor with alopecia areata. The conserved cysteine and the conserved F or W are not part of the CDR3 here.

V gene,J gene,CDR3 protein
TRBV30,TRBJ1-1,AWNGQANTEAF
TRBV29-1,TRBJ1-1,SVGLILSLNTEAF
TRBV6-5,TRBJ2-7,ASSPVSYEQY
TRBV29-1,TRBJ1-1,SVEMLLGSEAF
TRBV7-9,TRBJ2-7,ASSLEGQGPEQY
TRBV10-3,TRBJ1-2,AISPHGTDNYGYT
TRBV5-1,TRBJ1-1,ASSGGQSGAEAF
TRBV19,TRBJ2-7,ASSIVGSYEQY
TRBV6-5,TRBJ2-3,ASSYRTSGRPDTQY
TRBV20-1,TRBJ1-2,SAPNYGYT
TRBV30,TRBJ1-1,AWGAIRNTEAF
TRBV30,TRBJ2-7,ASRSVGDNEQY
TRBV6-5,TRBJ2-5,ASSPGLAWETQY
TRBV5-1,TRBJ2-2,ASSLVASGAGELF
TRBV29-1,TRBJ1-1,SVEHNTEAF
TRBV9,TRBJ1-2,ASSGAKGPANYGYT
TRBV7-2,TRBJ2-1,ASSLELAGGPSEQF
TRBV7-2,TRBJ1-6,ASSLASSVGSPLH
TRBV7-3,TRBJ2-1,ASSPRVPGLAGRHEQF
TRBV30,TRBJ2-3,ACTGTSGTDTQY
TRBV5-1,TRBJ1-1,ASSLAGGTTEAF
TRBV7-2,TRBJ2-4,ASSPGQGALNIQY
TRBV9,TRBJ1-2,ASSAGDGKSYGYT
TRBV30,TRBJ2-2,ATSGTGGLGELF
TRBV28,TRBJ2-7,ASSLSQEQY
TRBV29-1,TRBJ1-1,SVGFEGRNTEAF
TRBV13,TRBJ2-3,ASSLSENTDTQY
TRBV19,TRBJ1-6,ASSLGAVVNSPLH